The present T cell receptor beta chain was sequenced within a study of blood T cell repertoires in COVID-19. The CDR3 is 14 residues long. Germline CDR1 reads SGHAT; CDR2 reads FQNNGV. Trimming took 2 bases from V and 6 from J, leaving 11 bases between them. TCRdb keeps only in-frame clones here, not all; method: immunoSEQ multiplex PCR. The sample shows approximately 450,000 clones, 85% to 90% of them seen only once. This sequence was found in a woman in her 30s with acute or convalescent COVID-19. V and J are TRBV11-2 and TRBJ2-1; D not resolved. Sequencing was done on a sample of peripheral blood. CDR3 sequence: CASSLIYPGNEQFF. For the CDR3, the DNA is TGTGCCAGCAGCTTAATTTATCCGGGCAATGAGCAGTTCTTC. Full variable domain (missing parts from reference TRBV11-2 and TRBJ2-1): EAGVAQSPRYKIIEKRQSVAFWCNPISGHATLYWYQQILGQGPKLLIQFQNNGVVDDSQLPKDRFSAERLKGVDSTLKIQPAKLEDSAVYLCASSLIYPGNEQFFGPGTRLTVL.